This T cell receptor (beta chain) was sequenced in a study of blood T cell repertoires in COVID-19. At the level of the study: The United States, Italy and Spain provided the acute and convalescent COVID-19 samples.

Here immunoSEQ multiplex PCR was the method, and the copy in TCRdb shows in-frame clones only, minus some. The table includes some 270,000 clones, 75% to 90% detected once. This CDR3 contains 17 residues. In germline, CDR1 is SSHAT, CDR2 FNYEAQ (reference sequence). Recruitment covered 20 to 25 US areas and drew participants whose ages spanned about 18 to 95 years. Two consecutive negative NP/OP PCR tests, clearance, or resolved symptoms defined Cohort 3 recovery. Points on this clone: One end of the junction does not line up with germline, which may come from a read error.

The gene calls are TRBV7-7 and TRBJ2-2, with 10 bases aligning to TRBD2. The specimen sequenced was PBMCs or T cells enriched from blood (not recorded which). The receptor comes from a middle-aged woman who had recovered from COVID-19. The CDR3 DNA follows: TGTGCTAGCAGCTTAGCGGCTAGCGGGAGTGTAGGCGGGGAGCTGTTTTTT. Encoded protein: CASSLAASGSVGGELFF.